The 3 T cell receptor beta chains in this list originate from one sample, sequenced in a study of T cell repertoires in cytomegalovirus infection. TCRdb independently ran MiXCR on the reads; one entry per CDR3 protein. The sample holds 200,000 to 250,000 distinct CDR3 sequences, roughly 12% seen once. The sequencing sample was made of PBMCs. These receptors all come from a human donor in good health (CMV status not recorded). Some clones in this sample may be carry-over from other donors' samples.

Many counts were recorded for this clonotype. The rearrangement links TRBV7-2 to TRBJ2-5, with D possibly being TRBD2 (7 bases). The CDR3 totals 12 residues. Germline V gives CDR1 SGHTA, CDR2 FQGNSA. V was clipped by 5 bases and J by 13 bases, with 17 bases between them. The CDR3 DNA follows: TGTGCCAGCAGCGCACAAGAGGGGGGGAGGTACTTC. This codes for CASSAQEGGRYF.

This clonotype was observed a handful of times. V gene TRBV28 combines with J gene TRBJ2-3; either TRBD1 or TRBD2 may fit D (7 bases each). V was shortened by 7 bases and J by 6 bases, with 23 bases between the two germline ends. The CDR3 contains 16 residues. Germline V gene data show CDR1 as MDHEN and CDR2 as SYDVKM. The CDR3 DNA reads TGTGCCAGCACTCCCCAGGGGGGGCGCAAATTGGATACGCAGTATTTT. This gives the protein CASTPQGGRKLDTQYF.

The chain couples TRBV5-1 to TRBJ2-7; 8 bases line up with TRBD1. Germline V gives CDR1 SGHRS, CDR2 YFSETQ. The CDR3 totals 15 residues. V was pared by 0 bases and J by 2 bases, with 4 bases of the junction left unmatched. CDR3 residues: CASSLGDRGAYEQYF. The CDR3 DNA reads TGCGCCAGCAGCTTGGGCGACAGGGGAGCCTACGAGCAGTACTTC.